A selection of T cell receptor beta chains follows, all from one sample in a study of shared clonotypes between healthy human individuals. This table comes from immunoSEQ multiplex PCR, and its TCRdb copy is limited to in-frame clones, with some not included. Altogether some 470,000 clones are present, 75% to 85% being singletons, with the ten largest covering over 10%. The specimen sequenced was PBMCs. Receptor source: a woman aged 40-49 years in good health. Some clones in this sample may be carry-over from other donors' samples. The CDR3 runs from the conserved cysteine through the conserved F or W. The order of the fields is clone size, CDR3 length, D gene, J gene, V gene, CDR3 protein, CDR3 DNA. A D gene is named only where the DNA matches it firmly. Some rows mark clone size as missing; the rest say once, few, many or name a class of expanded clone.

abundance: once; len: 15; d_gene: TRBD2; j_gene: TRBJ2-1; v_gene: TRBV11-2; CDR3aa: CASSLGTSSYNEQFF; CDR3nt: TGTGCCAGCAGCTTAGGGACTAGCTCCTACAATGAGCAGTTCTTC
abundance: .; len: 14; d_gene: .; j_gene: TRBJ1-4; v_gene: TRBV27; CDR3aa: CASGRGGDVEKLFF; CDR3nt: TGTGCCAGCGGGCGTGGAGGGGACGTCGAAAAACTGTTTTTT
abundance: .; len: 14; d_gene: .; j_gene: TRBJ1-2; v_gene: TRBV6-5; CDR3aa: CASSSYGSRYGYTF; CDR3nt: TGTGCCAGCAGTTCTTACGGGTCCCGCTATGGCTACACCTTC
abundance: .; len: 13; d_gene: .; j_gene: TRBJ1-2; v_gene: TRBV27; CDR3aa: CASSISASYGYTF; CDR3nt: TGTGCCAGCAGCATCTCAGCCAGCTATGGCTACACCTTC
abundance: .; len: 13; d_gene: .; j_gene: TRBJ2-2; v_gene: TRBV6-1; CDR3aa: CASGTEAGGELFF; CDR3nt: TGTGCCAGCGGAACAGAGGCGGGCGGGGAGCTGTTTTTT
abundance: many; len: 13; d_gene: .; j_gene: TRBJ2-3; v_gene: TRBV27; CDR3aa: CASRYHRADTQYF; CDR3nt: TGTGCCAGCAGGTATCACAGGGCAGATACGCAGTATTTT
abundance: many; len: 14; d_gene: .; j_gene: TRBJ2-2; v_gene: TRBV10-1; CDR3aa: CASSVGGNTGELFF; CDR3nt: TGCGCCAGCAGTGTCGGCGGGAACACCGGGGAGCTGTTTTTT
abundance: .; len: 15; d_gene: .; j_gene: TRBJ1-5; v_gene: TRBV4-3; CDR3aa: CASSQDNGRNQPQHF; CDR3nt: TGCGCCAGCAGCCAAGATAACGGTCGCAATCAGCCCCAGCATTTT
abundance: .; len: 17; d_gene: .; j_gene: TRBJ2-2; v_gene: TRBV7-9; CDR3aa: CASSLGVWQQDTGELFF; CDR3nt: TGTGCCAGCAGCTTAGGAGTGTGGCAGCAAGATACCGGGGAGCTGTTTTTT
abundance: .; len: 15; d_gene: .; j_gene: TRBJ2-7; v_gene: TRBV4-1; CDR3aa: CASSQDVLANYEQYF; CDR3nt: TGCGCCAGCAGCCAAGATGTACTAGCAAACTACGAGCAGTACTTC
abundance: .; len: 14; d_gene: .; j_gene: TRBJ2-2; v_gene: TRBV7-8; CDR3aa: CASSHRGGTGELFF; CDR3nt: TGTGCCAGCAGCCACAGGGGAGGGACCGGGGAGCTGTTTTTT
abundance: once; len: 16; d_gene: .; j_gene: TRBJ1-5; v_gene: TRBV19; CDR3aa: CASSIGPGDLNQPQHF; CDR3nt: TGTGCCAGTAGTATAGGACCCGGGGACCTTAATCAGCCCCAGCATTTT
abundance: .; len: 13; d_gene: .; j_gene: TRBJ2-2; v_gene: TRBV11-2; CDR3aa: CASSPRTYGELFF; CDR3nt: TGTGCCAGCAGCCCCCGGACGTACGGGGAGCTGTTTTTT
abundance: .; len: 14; d_gene: .; j_gene: TRBJ2-2; v_gene: TRBV5-1; CDR3aa: CASSLTGRAGELFF; CDR3nt: TGCGCCAGCAGCTTGACAGGGCGGGCCGGGGAGCTGTTTTTT
abundance: .; len: 15; d_gene: TRBD2; j_gene: TRBJ2-7; v_gene: TRBV7-2; CDR3aa: CASSLFGRRGREQYF; CDR3nt: TGTGCCAGCAGCTTATTCGGGAGGAGGGGCAGAGAGCAGTACTTC
abundance: .; len: 15; d_gene: TRBD2; j_gene: TRBJ2-7; v_gene: TRBV14; CDR3aa: CASSQDTSGRREQYF; CDR3nt: TGTGCCAGCAGCCAAGACACTAGCGGGAGGAGGGAGCAGTACTTC
abundance: .; len: 15; d_gene: TRBD1; j_gene: TRBJ1-5; v_gene: TRBV5-5; CDR3aa: CASSGTGGGNQPQHF; CDR3nt: TGTGCCAGCAGCGGGACAGGGGGCGGCAATCAGCCCCAGCATTTT
abundance: .; len: 15; d_gene: .; j_gene: TRBJ1-1; v_gene: TRBV10-3; CDR3aa: CAISLVGGVDTEAFF; CDR3nt: TGTGCCATCTCGTTAGTGGGGGGGGTTGACACTGAAGCTTTCTTT
abundance: .; len: 16; d_gene: TRBD1; j_gene: TRBJ2-1; v_gene: TRBV27; CDR3aa: CASSPNRARGYNEQFF; CDR3nt: TGTGCCAGCAGTCCTAACAGGGCCAGGGGGTACAATGAGCAGTTCTTC
abundance: .; len: 15; d_gene: .; j_gene: TRBJ2-1; v_gene: TRBV14; CDR3aa: CASSYRRQGGGLQFF; CDR3nt: TGTGCCAGCAGCTACCGACGACAGGGTGGAGGGTTGCAGTTCTTC
abundance: .; len: 17; d_gene: TRBD1; j_gene: TRBJ1-3; v_gene: TRBV10-2; CDR3aa: CASSEGRQGGFGNTIYF; CDR3nt: TGCGCCAGCAGTGAGGGTCGACAGGGGGGATTTGGAAACACCATATATTTT
abundance: .; len: 15; d_gene: .; j_gene: TRBJ2-7; v_gene: TRBV19; CDR3aa: CASTLGGAPSYEQYF; CDR3nt: TGTGCCAGTACCCTGGGGGGTGCACCCTCCTACGAGCAGTACTTC
abundance: many; len: 18; d_gene: TRBD2; j_gene: TRBJ2-1; v_gene: TRBV7-8; CDR3aa: CASSLEARLAGGSYEQFF; CDR3nt: TGTGCCAGCAGCTTAGAAGCCAGACTAGCGGGAGGGAGTTATGAGCAGTTCTTC
abundance: .; len: 15; d_gene: .; j_gene: TRBJ2-5; v_gene: TRBV29-1; CDR3aa: CSVKERDTFQETQYF; CDR3nt: TGCAGCGTCAAGGAGCGAGACACCTTTCAAGAGACCCAGTACTTC
abundance: .; len: 15; d_gene: TRBD2; j_gene: TRBJ2-7; v_gene: TRBV7-8; CDR3aa: CASSLVSLAGVEQYF; CDR3nt: TGTGCCAGCAGCTTAGTCTCTCTAGCGGGAGTCGAGCAGTACTTC
abundance: .; len: 13; d_gene: .; j_gene: TRBJ1-4; v_gene: TRBV30; CDR3aa: CAWSGQSNEKLFF; CDR3nt: TGTGCCTGGAGCGGGCAGAGTAATGAAAAACTGTTTTTT
abundance: .; len: 12; d_gene: TRBD1; j_gene: TRBJ2-7; v_gene: TRBV29-1; CDR3aa: CSVVTGGYEQYF; CDR3nt: TGCAGCGTTGTGACAGGGGGCTACGAGCAGTACTTC
abundance: once; len: 14; d_gene: .; j_gene: TRBJ2-7; v_gene: TRBV4-3; CDR3aa: CASSQDLEFYEQYF; CDR3nt: TGCGCCAGCAGCCAAGATTTGGAATTCTACGAGCAGTACTTC
abundance: once; len: 14; d_gene: .; j_gene: TRBJ2-3; v_gene: TRBV11-2; CDR3aa: CASSLASDTNTQYF; CDR3nt: TGTGCCAGCAGCTTAGCAAGCGACACGAATACGCAGTATTTT
abundance: .; len: 15; d_gene: TRBD2; j_gene: TRBJ2-3; v_gene: TRBV5-1; CDR3aa: CASSFGLARTDTQYF; CDR3nt: TGCGCCAGCAGCTTCGGACTAGCTCGGACAGATACGCAGTATTTT
abundance: .; len: 15; d_gene: .; j_gene: TRBJ2-2; v_gene: TRBV19; CDR3aa: CASRPGPRNTGELFF; CDR3nt: TGTGCCAGTAGACCGGGCCCCCGAAACACCGGGGAGCTGTTTTTT
abundance: .; len: 13; d_gene: .; j_gene: TRBJ2-4; v_gene: TRBV13; CDR3aa: CASSLSSKNIQYF; CDR3nt: TGTGCCAGCAGCTTGAGCAGTAAAAACATTCAGTACTTC
abundance: .; len: 13; d_gene: .; j_gene: TRBJ1-2; v_gene: TRBV25-1; CDR3aa: CASTTDSNYGYTF; CDR3nt: TGTGCCAGCACGACAGATTCTAACTATGGCTACACCTTC
abundance: .; len: 16; d_gene: .; j_gene: TRBJ2-2; v_gene: TRBV6-5; CDR3aa: CASSYSIPGNTGELFF; CDR3nt: TGTGCCAGCAGTTACTCCATTCCAGGGAACACCGGGGAGCTGTTTTTT
abundance: once; len: 15; d_gene: .; j_gene: TRBJ1-4; v_gene: TRBV7-9; CDR3aa: CASRPPGATNEKLFF; CDR3nt: TGTGCCAGCCGCCCACCGGGGGCAACTAATGAAAAACTGTTTTTT
abundance: .; len: 15; d_gene: TRBD1; j_gene: TRBJ1-4; v_gene: TRBV19; CDR3aa: CASSTGQGYNEELFF; CDR3nt: TGTGCCAGTAGTACAGGACAGGGATATAATGAAGAACTGTTTTTT
abundance: few; len: 15; d_gene: .; j_gene: TRBJ2-7; v_gene: TRBV7-2; CDR3aa: CASSSLPSLVYEQYF; CDR3nt: TGTGCCAGCAGCTCCTTACCTAGTTTAGTGTACGAGCAGTACTTC
abundance: .; len: 11; d_gene: .; j_gene: TRBJ1-3; v_gene: TRBV20-1; CDR3aa: CSARDTNTIYF; CDR3nt: TGCAGTGCTAGAGATACAAACACCATATATTTT
abundance: .; len: 13; d_gene: .; j_gene: TRBJ2-4; v_gene: TRBV29-1; CDR3aa: CSAAPGGDDIQYF; CDR3nt: TGCAGCGCCGCCCCCGGGGGCGACGACATTCAGTACTTC
abundance: many; len: 15; d_gene: .; j_gene: TRBJ2-2; v_gene: TRBV30; CDR3aa: CAWRVGFANTGELFF; CDR3nt: TGTGCCTGGAGAGTAGGGTTCGCGAACACCGGGGAGCTGTTTTTT
abundance: .; len: 14; d_gene: .; j_gene: TRBJ2-5; v_gene: TRBV18; CDR3aa: CASSPGPRGETQYF; CDR3nt: TGTGCCAGCTCACCGGGTCCGAGAGGAGAGACCCAGTACTTC
abundance: .; len: 12; d_gene: .; j_gene: TRBJ1-2; v_gene: TRBV14; CDR3aa: CASWSGGEGYTF; CDR3nt: TGTGCCAGCTGGTCAGGCGGTGAGGGCTACACCTTC
abundance: .; len: 13; d_gene: .; j_gene: TRBJ2-5; v_gene: TRBV6-5; CDR3aa: CASRRNRQETQYF; CDR3nt: TGTGCCAGCAGGCGAAACAGGCAAGAGACCCAGTACTTC
abundance: .; len: 12; d_gene: .; j_gene: TRBJ1-1; v_gene: TRBV29-1; CDR3aa: CSVQEGNTEAFF; CDR3nt: TGCAGCGTTCAGGAGGGCAACACTGAAGCTTTCTTT
abundance: .; len: 14; d_gene: .; j_gene: TRBJ2-1; v_gene: TRBV9; CDR3aa: CASSPGGPYNEQFF; CDR3nt: TGTGCCAGCAGCCCCGGCGGGCCCTACAATGAGCAGTTCTTC
abundance: .; len: 13; d_gene: .; j_gene: TRBJ1-1; v_gene: TRBV28; CDR3aa: CASSFPWNTEAFF; CDR3nt: TGTGCCAGCAGTTTCCCATGGAACACTGAAGCTTTCTTT
abundance: .; len: 15; d_gene: TRBD1; j_gene: TRBJ2-7; v_gene: TRBV28; CDR3aa: CASSLNPGGVHEQYF; CDR3nt: TGTGCCAGCAGTTTAAACCCAGGGGGCGTCCACGAGCAGTACTTC
abundance: .; len: 15; d_gene: .; j_gene: TRBJ2-1; v_gene: TRBV5-1; CDR3aa: CASSLDSGSYNEQFF; CDR3nt: TGCGCCAGCAGCTTGGATAGCGGTTCCTACAATGAGCAGTTCTTC